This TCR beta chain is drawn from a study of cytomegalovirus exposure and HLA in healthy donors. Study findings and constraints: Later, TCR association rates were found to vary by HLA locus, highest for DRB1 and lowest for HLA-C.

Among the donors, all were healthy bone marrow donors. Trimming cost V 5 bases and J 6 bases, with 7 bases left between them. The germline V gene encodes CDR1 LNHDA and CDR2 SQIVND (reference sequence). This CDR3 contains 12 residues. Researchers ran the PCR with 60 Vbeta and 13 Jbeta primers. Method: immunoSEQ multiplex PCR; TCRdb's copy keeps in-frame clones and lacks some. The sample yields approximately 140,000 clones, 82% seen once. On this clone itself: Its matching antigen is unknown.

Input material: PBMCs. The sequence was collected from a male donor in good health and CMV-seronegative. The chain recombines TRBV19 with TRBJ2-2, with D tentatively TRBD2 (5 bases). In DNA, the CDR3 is TGTGCCAGTAGTCTAGCCTCCGGGGAGCTGTTTTTT. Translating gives CASSLASGELFF.